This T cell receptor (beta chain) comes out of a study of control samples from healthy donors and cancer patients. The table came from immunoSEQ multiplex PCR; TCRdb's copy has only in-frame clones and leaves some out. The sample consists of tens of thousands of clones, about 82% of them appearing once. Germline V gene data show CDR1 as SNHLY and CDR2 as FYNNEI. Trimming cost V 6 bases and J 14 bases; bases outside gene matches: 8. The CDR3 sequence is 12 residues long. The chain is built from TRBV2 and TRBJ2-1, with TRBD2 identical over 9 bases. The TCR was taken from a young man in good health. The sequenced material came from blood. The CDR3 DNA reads TGTGCCAGCAGCCTCGGACTAGCGTCTAAGTTCTTC. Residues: CASSLGLASKFF. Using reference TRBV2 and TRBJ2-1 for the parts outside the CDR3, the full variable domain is EPEVTQTPSHQVTQMGQEVILRCVPISNHLYFYWYRQILGQKVEFLVSFYNNEISEKSEIFDDQFSVERPDGSNFTLKIRSTKLEDSAMYFCASSLGLASKFFGPGTRLTVL.